This T cell receptor beta chain was captured in a study of cytomegalovirus exposure and HLA in healthy donors. Study context: Among around 400 genotyped donors, around 80% fell in the Caucasian-associated ancestry cluster. Points from the study as a whole: A later analysis reportedly identified an Asian-associated ancestry cluster as carrying fewer N-insertions than the 666-donor mean. The records held CMV serostatus as the only immune exposure information.

CDR1 is SGHRS, CDR2 YFSETQ, per germline. With 3 bases removed from V and 7 bases from J, the gap between germline ends came to 7 bases. The CDR3 has 11 residues. In the case of this clone: Its specificity is unknown.

PCR involved 60 Vbeta and 13 Jbeta primers. Clones were sequenced by immunoSEQ multiplex PCR, and TCRdb holds only the in-frame ones, with some missing. The sample lists tens of thousands of clones; roughly 72% were seen once. This clonotype was sampled from a young man in good health and CMV-seronegative. Sequencing was performed on PBMCs. This chain links TRBV5-1 with TRBJ1-1; D is undetermined. The CDR3 DNA reads as TGCGCCAGCAGCTCGACGGGTGAAGCTTTCTTT. Translation gives CASSSTGEAFF.